The table lists the clone carrying this T cell receptor (beta chain) with a count of one. Clones were read by immunoSEQ multiplex PCR, and TCRdb kept only the in-frame ones, dropping some. The table has about 1 million clones, 70% to 80% seen once. This sample was taken from a study of shared clonotypes between healthy human individuals. The study drew all its donors from Caucasian adults living in Nashville, Tennessee. CDR3 length: 18 residues. CDR1 is SGHAT, CDR2 FQNNGV, per germline. Trimming removed 0 bases from V and 0 bases from J, with 15 bases in between. The V gene is TRBV11-2, the J gene TRBJ1-3; D might be TRBD1 (5 bases). The source material was memory CD4+ T cells from PBMCs. Subset: CD45RA-negative fraction. The receptor was derived from a man aged 18 to 30 in good health. Some clones in this sample may be carry-over from other donors' samples. The CDR3 bases are TGTGCCAGCAGCTTAGATGAAGGAGGGGCTGGCTCTGGAAACACCATATATTTT. It translates to CASSLDEGGAGSGNTIYF.